This TCR beta chain comes out of a study of CD8+ T cells in alopecia areata. Overall study results and limits: Sequenced scalp T cells also include alphabeta T cells resident in normal skin. Normal scalp had lower clonality than lesional scalp, with alopecia totalis/universalis lesions showing this most strongly.

The CDR3 is 14 residues long. J lost 1 base, V lost 4 bases, and 4 bases had no gene match. In germline, CDR1 is NNHDY, CDR2 SYVADS. Extracted RNA was reverse transcribed, and the resulting cDNA served as sequencing template. Some clones are missing from TCRdb's copy, which holds only in-frame ones; the method was immunoSEQ multiplex PCR. In total the sample includes approximately 110,000 clones, none of them seen once. Turning to this clone: What it binds is not known. The gene names here belong to mouse. The read comes to an end 4 residues before the CDR3 does, leaving the germline J gene to fill in the end.

The specimen sequenced was lesional skin. This sequence originates from a C3H/HeJ mouse with alopecia areata. For the strain, the MHC haplotype given is H2-k. This rearrangement joins TRBV13-3 to TRBJ1-1; the match to TRBD1 covers 7 bases. CDR3 bases read: TGTGCCAGCAGTTTGACAGGGATGAACACA. Translated, it gives CASSLTGMNT. The whole CDR3 protein is CASSLTGMNTEVFF.